These 25 T cell receptor beta chains share one sample of origin, sequenced in a study of beta chain features in type 1 diabetes. Expressed TCRB transcripts were sequenced because the entire RNA isolate underwent reverse transcription. Repertoires were generated with immunoSEQ multiplex PCR, while TCRdb's copy carries only in-frame clones and drops some. Among around 500,000 clones listed, roughly an eighth were seen once. The sample consisted of naive CD4+ T cells from blood. The source of these receptors is a woman in her late teens or twenties in good health.

In the case of this clone: Other nucleotide sequences in the sample specify the same CDR3. This rearrangement joins TRBV29-1 to TRBJ2-6; 8 positions agree with TRBD1. This CDR3 contains 20 residues. Germline V lookup: CDR1 SQVTM, CDR2 ANQGSEA. V lost 4 bases, J lost 4 bases, and 21 bases stayed unmatched. CDR3 nucleotides: TGCAGCGTTGCGGATTTTTCTAAGGGGACAGGTCTTTCCGGGGCCAACGTCCTGACTTTC. This sequence encodes CSVADFSKGTGLSGANVLTF.

This chain links TRBV9 with TRBJ1-4, with TRBD1 matching 9 bases. Trimming took 4 bases from V and 7 from J; bases not matched to a gene: 8. CDR1 is SGDLS and CDR2 is YYNGEE in the germline V gene. The CDR3 runs 15 residues. DNA for the CDR3: TGTGCCAGCAGCCCCCATACAGGGGGCGGTGAAAAACTGTTTTTT. Protein: CASSPHTGGGEKLFF.

A few counts support this clone. The J gene is TRBJ2-3, the V gene TRBV30; 11 nucleotides agree with TRBD1. The V gene end was trimmed by 5 bases and the J gene end by 4 bases; junction bases not matched to a gene: 8. Germline CDR1 and CDR2: GTSNPN and SVGIG (reference sequence). This CDR3 is 15 amino acids long. CDR3 amino acids: CAWSGQGVGADTQYF. The CDR3, as DNA: TGTGCCTGGTCGGGACAGGGGGTAGGAGCAGATACGCAGTATTTT.

The rearrangement joins TRBV6-5 to TRBJ1-2; no definite D call. The CDR3 loop spans 13 amino acids. The V gene lost 6 bases and the J gene lost 10 bases, with 18 bases spanning the gap. Germline lookup yields CDR1 MNHEY and CDR2 SVGAGI. CDR3: CASSVRIGVAYTF. The CDR3 nucleotides are TGTGCCAGCAGCGTCCGTATTGGTGTAGCCTACACCTTC.

The J gene is TRBJ1-2, the V gene TRBV4-1; D uncertain. CDR3 length: 15 amino acids. Between the trimmed V and J ends, which lost 0 bases and 0 bases, there was a span of 8 bases. Per the germline V gene, CDR1 is MGHRA and CDR2 is YSYEKL. CDR3 loop: CASSQDWIPNYGYTF. CDR3 DNA: TGCGCCAGCAGCCAAGATTGGATTCCTAACTATGGCTACACCTTC.

The chain couples TRBV7-9 to TRBJ2-5; 8 nucleotides match TRBD2. V lost 3 bases and J lost 5; bases outside the gene matches: 11. Germline CDR1 SEHNR, CDR2 FQNEAQ (reference sequence). The CDR3 loop spans 16 amino acids. The CDR3 nucleotides are TGTGCCAGCAGCTTCGCGGGAGGAGGATGGTGGGAGACCCAGTACTTC. This encodes CASSFAGGGWWETQYF.

This rearrangement joins TRBV9 to TRBJ1-1; D is undetermined. Trimming stripped 0 bases from V and 2 bases from J, with 8 bases between. This CDR3 has 14 residues. Per germline, CDR1 SGDLS and CDR2 YYNGEE. CDR3 protein: CASSVDVRNTEAFF. DNA for the CDR3: TGTGCCAGCAGCGTAGACGTGAGAAACACTGAAGCTTTCTTT.

This clone appeared once. In DNA form, the CDR3 reads TGTGCCAGCAGCGTAGCGCCCGGGACAGCAGAGGGTAATGAGCAGTTCTTC. Encoded protein: CASSVAPGTAEGNEQFF. V gene TRBV9 combines with J gene TRBJ2-1, with TRBD1 matching over 7 bases. The J segment lost 7 bases and the V segment lost 0 bases, leaving 13 bases of the junction unmatched. The CDR3 is made up of 17 amino acids. The germline V gene encodes CDR1 SGDLS and CDR2 YYNGEE.

There are a few counts of this clone. The chain combines TRBV6-5 with TRBJ2-7, with 10 bases that match TRBD1. With 0 bases clipped from V and 6 bases from J, the junction kept 5 bases outside the gene matches. Germline V gene sequence: CDR1 MNHEY, CDR2 SVGAGI. The CDR3 is made up of 15 amino acids. The CDR3 nucleotides read TGTGCCAGCAGTTACTCCCGGGACAGGGGATCCGAGCAGTACTTC. This encodes CASSYSRDRGSEQYF.

The rearrangement links TRBV19 to TRBJ2-1; D is unresolved. The V end was cut by 0 bases, the J end by 3 bases, with 18 bases between. Germline CDR1 reads LNHDA; CDR2 reads SQIVND (reference sequence). This CDR3 spans 18 amino acids. The CDR3 bases are TGTGCCAGTAGTATAGAGCGTATTGTCGGGTGGAACTACAATGAGCAGTTCTTC. It is translated as CASSIERIVGWNYNEQFF.

On this clone: An end of the junction does not agree with germline; a read error may underlie this. The chain uses TRBV7-2 and TRBJ1-1; D unresolved. The CDR3 contains 13 residues. Per the germline V gene, CDR1 is SGHTA and CDR2 is FQGNSA. The CDR3 loop is CASSLVGNAEAFF. CDR3 in DNA: TGTGCCAGCAGCTTAGTGGGGAACGCTGAAGCTTTCTTT. The variable domain in full, completed from reference TRBV7-2 and TRBJ1-1, reads GAGVSQSPSNKVTEKGKDVELRCDPISGHTALYWYRQSLGQGLEFLIYFQGNSAPDKSGLPSDRFSAERTGGSVSTLTIQRTQQEDSAVYLCASSLVGNAEAFFGQGTRLTVV.

The DNA for the CDR3 is TGTGCCAGCAGCTTATCGGCAGTCCTCGGGGGACAGTTCTTC. This gives the protein CASSLSAVLGGQFF. The rearrangement uses TRBV7-9 and TRBJ2-1; D is possibly TRBD2 (6 bases). Germline CDR1 SEHNR, CDR2 FQNEAQ (reference sequence). V dropped 2 bases and J dropped 13 bases, with 18 bases sitting between them. CDR3 length: 14 residues.

This chain connects TRBV9 to TRBJ2-2; TRBD2 matches at 9 bases. Trimming cost V 3 bases and J 6 bases; bases outside gene matches: 6. This CDR3 contains 15 residues. CDR1 SGDLS and CDR2 YYNGEE come from the germline V gene. Here the CDR3 reads CASSATSGEAGELFF. The CDR3 region has the DNA TGTGCCAGCAGCGCGACTAGCGGAGAGGCCGGGGAGCTGTTTTTT.

V usage is TRBV18 and J usage is TRBJ2-7; D gene ambiguous. The CDR3 has 12 amino acids. Between the trimmed V and J ends, which lost 3 bases and 4 bases, there was a span of 7 bases. The germline gives CDR1 KGHSH, CDR2 LQKENI. The CDR3 protein is CASSPGYYEQYF. For the CDR3, the DNA is TGTGCCAGCTCACCTGGTTATTACGAGCAGTACTTC.

In its sample, this clone was seen a few times. V usage is TRBV5-4 and J usage is TRBJ2-3; TRBD2 matches at 13 bases. Trimming cost V 4 bases and J 5 bases; bases outside gene matches: 7. Germline V gives CDR1 SGHNT, CDR2 YYREEE (reference sequence). The CDR3 contains 16 residues. The CDR3 spells CASSMTSGGPGDTQYF. CDR3 sequence (DNA): TGTGCCAGCAGCATGACTAGCGGGGGGCCTGGAGATACGCAGTATTTT.

In this sample, this clone turned up a few times. The chain uses TRBV9 and TRBJ2-7; D is unresolved. Germline V lookup: CDR1 SGDLS, CDR2 YYNGEE. V gave up 2 bases and J gave up 7 bases, with 16 bases separating them. This CDR3 spans 14 amino acids. CDR3 nucleotide sequence: TGTGCCAGCAGCGTCGGGTTGTCAGGCTCGGAGCAGTACTTC. As protein: CASSVGLSGSEQYF.

This chain's CDR3 is CASSSTGRSVNSPLHF. For the CDR3, the DNA is TGTGCCAGCAGCTCGACAGGGCGCAGCGTAAATTCACCCCTCCACTTT. The chain is built from TRBV13 and TRBJ1-6, with TRBD1 matching 7 bases. The CDR3 has 16 amino acids. Looked up from germline, CDR1 is PRHDT and CDR2 is FYEKMQ (reference sequence). With 4 bases clipped from V and 7 bases from J, the junction kept 10 bases outside the gene matches.

This clone was observed a handful of times. The chain employs TRBV7-9 and TRBJ1-5; 8 bases align to TRBD1. The CDR3 extends over 15 amino acids. Germline V gene lookup returns CDR1 SEHNR and CDR2 FQNEAQ (reference sequence). The trim removed 0 bases at V and 5 bases at J, leaving 3 bases unmatched. CDR3 coding DNA: TGTGCCAGCAGCTTAGCTGGGACAGGAGATCAGCCCCAGCATTTT. Its protein product is CASSLAGTGDQPQHF.

V is TRBV7-9 and J is TRBJ2-3; 7 bases align to TRBD1. Losses at the gene ends were 7 bases for V and 3 bases for J; bases not matched to a gene: 7. This CDR3 region has 14 residues. The germline V gene encodes CDR1 SEHNR and CDR2 FQNEAQ (reference sequence). CDR3 sequence: CASTDRVLTDTQYF. The CDR3 DNA reads TGTGCCAGCACAGACAGGGTTCTTACAGATACGCAGTATTTT.

This chain links TRBV7-9 with TRBJ2-3; TRBD1 is a possible D gene (6 bases). This CDR3 contains 14 residues. CDR1 SEHNR and CDR2 FQNEAQ come from the germline V gene (reference sequence). Deletions cut 5 bases from V and 0 bases from J, with 9 bases between. The CDR3, as DNA: TGTGCCAGCAGCCCGGGACATAGCACAGATACGCAGTATTTT. Translating it yields CASSPGHSTDTQYF. The complete variable domain, with remaining parts taken from reference TRBV7-9 and TRBJ2-3, reads DTGVSQNPRHKITKRGQNVTFRCDPISEHNRLYWYRQTLGQGPEFLTYFQNEAQLEKSRLLSDRFSAERPKGSFSTLEIQRTEQGDSAMYLCASSPGHSTDTQYFGPGTRLTVL.

This clone was seen a few times. This chain uses TRBV7-3 with TRBJ1-6; D not resolved. The CDR3 covers 13 residues. The germline V gene has CDR1 SGHTA and CDR2 FQGTGA. The V end was cut by 0 bases, the J end by 6 bases, with 3 bases between. The CDR3, as DNA: TGTGCCAGCAGCTTAACGTTTAATTCACCCCTCCACTTT. Its protein product is CASSLTFNSPLHF.

A few counts support this clone. The rearrangement joins TRBV9 to TRBJ2-7, with TRBD1 identical over 10 bases. This CDR3 region has 12 residues. Germline V gene data show CDR1 as SGDLS and CDR2 as YYNGEE. The V gene end was trimmed by 7 bases and the J gene end by 4 bases; junction bases not matched to a gene: 2. In DNA, the CDR3 is TGTGCCAGCGGGACAGGGGAATACGAGCAGTACTTC. Translating gives CASGTGEYEQYF.

V usage is TRBV28 and J usage is TRBJ1-5; no clear D gene. With 5 bases removed from V and 1 base from J, the gap between germline ends came to 12 bases. The germline CDR1 and CDR2 sequences are MDHEN and SYDVKM. This CDR3 has 15 residues. This chain's CDR3 is CASSPPAQSNQPQHF. The CDR3 nucleotides are TGTGCCAGCAGTCCCCCAGCCCAGAGCAATCAGCCCCAGCATTTT. The full variable domain, with the rest looked up from reference TRBV28 and TRBJ1-5, is DVKVTQSSRYLVKRTGEKVFLECVQDMDHENMFWYRQDPGLGLRLIYFSYDVKMKEKGDIPEGYSVSREKKERFSLILESASTNQTSMYLCASSPPAQSNQPQHFGDGTRLSIL.

This clone appeared a few times. The genes are TRBV11-2 and TRBJ1-1; D gene unclear. This CDR3 spans 12 amino acids. Trimming removed 2 bases at V and 11 bases at J, with 12 bases between. Germline V lookup: CDR1 SGHAT, CDR2 FQNNGV. As DNA, the CDR3 is TGTGCCAGCAGCTTAACCGGGAACGGGGCTTTCTTT. It codes for CASSLTGNGAFF. Combining the CDR3 with reference TRBV11-2 and TRBJ1-1 gives the whole variable domain EAGVAQSPRYKIIEKRQSVAFWCNPISGHATLYWYQQILGQGPKLLIQFQNNGVVDDSQLPKDRFSAERLKGVDSTLKIQPAKLEDSAVYLCASSLTGNGAFFGQGTRLTVV.

This clone was recorded many times. The gene calls are TRBV30 and TRBJ1-5; 7 bases agree with TRBD1. The CDR3 length is 15 residues. The germline CDR1 and CDR2 sequences are GTSNPN and SVGIG (reference sequence). V shed 4 bases, J shed 1 base, and the junction held 7 bases outside the gene matches. The CDR3 DNA is TGTGCCTGGACAGCCCAACAGGGGAGCAATCAGCCCCAGCATTTT. It encodes CAWTAQQGSNQPQHF.